A selection of T cell receptor beta chains follows, all from one sample in a study of T cell repertoires in aging, cancer and after chemotherapy. TCRdb re-called the multiplex PCR reads through MiXCR, storing one row per CDR3 protein. This table holds over 950 distinct CDR3 sequences, about 29% found once. Sequencing was performed on blood. All receptors derive from a human donor with a blood cancer. CDR3s include the opening cysteine and the closing phenylalanine or tryptophan. The D gene is left open where the match is weak. Clone size is given for some rows only: seen once, a few or many times, or a class if the clone is expanded.

J gene: TRBJ1-2
V gene: TRBV13
clone size: medium-sized
D gene: TRBD1
CDR3 DNA: TGTGCCAGCAGTCACAGGGGCGCTGCTGACTATGGCTACACCTTC
CDR3 protein: CASSHRGAADYGYTF

J gene: TRBJ2-7
V gene: TRBV27
clone size: few
D gene: -
CDR3 DNA: TGTGCCACTCCGTTCTCCTACGAGCAGTACTTC
CDR3 protein: CATPFSYEQYF

J gene: TRBJ2-7
V gene: TRBV14
clone size: few
D gene: -
CDR3 DNA: TGTGCCAGCAGCCAAGCCGAACAGGGTTACATCGGGGTGGGCGAGCAGTACTTC
CDR3 protein: CASSQAEQGYIGVGEQYF

J gene: TRBJ1-3
V gene: TRBV7-9
clone size: -
D gene: -
CDR3 DNA: TGTGCCTGCAGTCCAGTCGGGGCGCGGATCTCTGGAAACACCATATATTTT
CDR3 protein: CACSPVGARISGNTIYF

J gene: TRBJ2-5
V gene: TRBV19
clone size: medium-sized
D gene: -
CDR3 DNA: TGTGCCAGTAGTACTAGGACAGGAGGGGAGACCCAGTACTTC
CDR3 protein: CASSTRTGGETQYF

J gene: TRBJ2-7
V gene: TRBV27
clone size: -
D gene: -
CDR3 DNA: TGTGCCAGCAGTCCCCCAAACTACGAGCAGTACTTC
CDR3 protein: CASSPPNYEQYF

J gene: TRBJ2-7
V gene: TRBV7-9
clone size: -
D gene: -
CDR3 DNA: TGTGCCAGCAGCTTAGTGGCTGACCCTTACGAGCAGTACTTC
CDR3 protein: CASSLVADPYEQYF

J gene: TRBJ2-7
V gene: TRBV5-6
clone size: -
D gene: TRBD2
CDR3 DNA: TGTGCCAGCAGCTTCTCCAGGACTAGCCTGACCTACGAGCAGTACTTC
CDR3 protein: CASSFSRTSLTYEQYF

J gene: TRBJ2-7
V gene: TRBV7-9
clone size: -
D gene: -
CDR3 DNA: TGTGCCAGCAGCTCAGGGACCGAGCAGTACTTC
CDR3 protein: CASSSGTEQYF

J gene: TRBJ2-5
V gene: TRBV12-3/TRBV12-4
clone size: -
D gene: -
CDR3 DNA: TGTGCCAGCAGTTTAGGGAAGACCCAGTACTTC
CDR3 protein: CASSLGKTQYF

J gene: TRBJ2-7
V gene: TRBV6-5
clone size: medium-sized
D gene: TRBD2
CDR3 DNA: TGTGCCAGCAGTTACTCGACTAGCGGGAGGTACGAGCAGTACTTC
CDR3 protein: CASSYSTSGRYEQYF

J gene: TRBJ1-1
V gene: TRBV19
clone size: medium-sized
D gene: -
CDR3 DNA: TGTGCCAGTAGTGACCGGGCCCGGAACACTGAAGCTTTCTTT
CDR3 protein: CASSDRARNTEAFF

J gene: TRBJ2-2
V gene: TRBV6-2/TRBV6-3
clone size: few
D gene: TRBD2
CDR3 DNA: TGTGCCAGCAGTTACTCGATGCCTCCAGCGGGAGGGCTGTTTTTT
CDR3 protein: CASSYSMPPAGGLFF

J gene: TRBJ2-7
V gene: TRBV10-3
clone size: -
D gene: -
CDR3 DNA: TGTGCCATCAGTGAGACTTCCTACGAGCAGTACTTC
CDR3 protein: CAISETSYEQYF

J gene: TRBJ1-1
V gene: TRBV5-6
clone size: -
D gene: -
CDR3 DNA: TGTGCCAGCAGCTTGGACAGGATGAACACTGAAGCTTTCTTT
CDR3 protein: CASSLDRMNTEAFF

J gene: TRBJ2-7
V gene: TRBV28
clone size: -
D gene: TRBD2
CDR3 DNA: TGTGCCAGCAGTCATAAGGGACTAGCGGGGGAGCAGTACTTC
CDR3 protein: CASSHKGLAGEQYF

J gene: TRBJ2-4
V gene: TRBV20-1
clone size: -
D gene: TRBD2
CDR3 DNA: TGCAGTGCTCCGCGGACTAGCGGGAGTCGAGCCAAAAACATTCAGTACTTC
CDR3 protein: CSAPRTSGSRAKNIQYF

J gene: TRBJ1-5
V gene: TRBV5-6
clone size: -
D gene: -
CDR3 DNA: TGTGCCAGCAGCTTGGCTGTTAATAGGGAGAATCAGCCCCAGCATTTT
CDR3 protein: CASSLAVNRENQPQHF

J gene: TRBJ2-7
V gene: TRBV18
clone size: medium-sized
D gene: -
CDR3 DNA: TGTGCCAGCTCACCTTCTAGCAGGGGGGCCTCCTACGAGCAGTACTTC
CDR3 protein: CASSPSSRGASYEQYF

J gene: TRBJ2-1
V gene: TRBV29-1
clone size: medium-sized
D gene: TRBD1
CDR3 DNA: TGCAACACGAGGACAGGGGAGAATAATGAGCAGTTCTTC
CDR3 protein: CNTRTGENNEQFF

J gene: TRBJ1-5
V gene: TRBV19
clone size: medium-sized
D gene: TRBD1
CDR3 DNA: TGTGCCAGTAGCGATCCCGGGACAGGGGGTGGGGATCAGCCCCAGCATTTT
CDR3 protein: CASSDPGTGGGDQPQHF

J gene: TRBJ2-6
V gene: TRBV6-1
clone size: medium-sized
D gene: -
CDR3 DNA: TGTGCCAGCAGTGAAGCGCAGGGTGGGGCCAACGTCCTGACTTTC
CDR3 protein: CASSEAQGGANVLTF

J gene: TRBJ2-7
V gene: TRBV12-3/TRBV12-4
clone size: -
D gene: -
CDR3 DNA: TGTGCCAGCAGTTTCCGCCCATCCTACGAGCAGTACTTC
CDR3 protein: CASSFRPSYEQYF

J gene: TRBJ2-2
V gene: TRBV6-1
clone size: medium-sized
D gene: -
CDR3 DNA: TGTGCCAGCAGCCGGGCCTCGGCAAGCACCGGGGAGCTGTTTTTT
CDR3 protein: CASSRASASTGELFF

J gene: TRBJ2-1
V gene: TRBV21-1
clone size: -
D gene: -
CDR3 DNA: TGTGCCAGCAGTCCAAAAAAATCGGAGGGAGGGAGGAACCACAATGAGCAGTTCTTC
CDR3 protein: CASSPKKSEGGRNHNEQFF

J gene: TRBJ1-5
V gene: TRBV18
clone size: -
D gene: TRBD1
CDR3 DNA: TGTGCCAGCTCCCCACAGGGGACTTCAGGTCAGCCCCAGCATTTT
CDR3 protein: CASSPQGTSGQPQHF

J gene: TRBJ2-2
V gene: TRBV2
clone size: -
D gene: -
CDR3 DNA: TGTGCCAGCAGTGAAGCGCCCCCCCAGAACACCGGGGAGCTGTTTTTT
CDR3 protein: CASSEAPPQNTGELFF

J gene: TRBJ2-5
V gene: TRBV7-9
clone size: few
D gene: -
CDR3 DNA: TGTGCCAGCACCGATCCGATTCAAAGGGAGACCCAGTACTTC
CDR3 protein: CASTDPIQRETQYF

J gene: TRBJ2-3
V gene: TRBV20-1
clone size: few
D gene: TRBD1
CDR3 DNA: TGCAGTGCCCCGGGACAGGGGGATGGTACGCAGTATTTT
CDR3 protein: CSAPGQGDGTQYF

J gene: TRBJ1-3
V gene: TRBV28
clone size: few
D gene: -
CDR3 DNA: TGTGCCAGCAGTGACGGGGCAAAAGGAAACACCATATATTTT
CDR3 protein: CASSDGAKGNTIYF

J gene: TRBJ1-1
V gene: TRBV19
clone size: -
D gene: TRBD1
CDR3 DNA: TGTGCCAGTAGTAAGACCGGGACAGGGGAATCGGAAGCTTTCTTT
CDR3 protein: CASSKTGTGESEAFF

J gene: TRBJ1-1
V gene: TRBV6-5
clone size: few
D gene: TRBD1
CDR3 DNA: TGTGCCAGCAGTAGAGGGACAGGGGCTTTGAACACTGAAGCTTTCTTT
CDR3 protein: CASSRGTGALNTEAFF

J gene: TRBJ2-3
V gene: TRBV7-9
clone size: -
D gene: -
CDR3 DNA: TGTGCCAGCAGCTCTAGCCCAGATACGCAGTATTTT
CDR3 protein: CASSSSPDTQYF

J gene: TRBJ2-3
V gene: TRBV15
clone size: few
D gene: TRBD2
CDR3 DNA: TGTGCCACCTTTCGGGACAGGGGACTAGCGGGAGACTTGAACGGAGACACAGATACGCAGTATTTT
CDR3 protein: CATFRDRGLAGDLNGDTDTQYF

J gene: TRBJ1-3
V gene: TRBV6-5
clone size: medium-sized
D gene: -
CDR3 DNA: TGTGCCAGCAAACTCACTCTGAGTGCTGGAAACACCATATATTTT
CDR3 protein: CASKLTLSAGNTIYF

J gene: TRBJ2-1
V gene: TRBV15
clone size: medium-sized
D gene: TRBD2
CDR3 DNA: TGTGCCACCAGGGCGGGAGGTTCCTACAATGAGCAGTTCTTC
CDR3 protein: CATRAGGSYNEQFF

J gene: TRBJ2-1
V gene: TRBV24-1
clone size: -
D gene: TRBD2
CDR3 DNA: TGTGCCACCAGTGATTTGATCCCCGAGGGTAGCGGGAACTACAATGAGCAGTTCTTC
CDR3 protein: CATSDLIPEGSGNYNEQFF

J gene: TRBJ1-6
V gene: TRBV6-5
clone size: medium-sized
D gene: -
CDR3 DNA: TGTGCCAGCAGTTACGAGAACGGGGACCTCCACTTT
CDR3 protein: CASSYENGDLHF

J gene: TRBJ2-1
V gene: TRBV19
clone size: medium-sized
D gene: -
CDR3 DNA: TGTGCCAGTGGCCGGGACTCGAACTACAATGAGCAGTTCTTC
CDR3 protein: CASGRDSNYNEQFF

J gene: TRBJ1-5
V gene: TRBV6-1
clone size: medium-sized
D gene: -
CDR3 DNA: TGTGCCAGCAGTGCGGTGCCTAGCAATCAGCCCCAGCATTTT
CDR3 protein: CASSAVPSNQPQHF

J gene: TRBJ2-7
V gene: TRBV5-1
clone size: few
D gene: TRBD2
CDR3 DNA: TGCGCCAGCAGCTTGGTAGCGGGAGGGCAGTACGAGCAGTACTTC
CDR3 protein: CASSLVAGGQYEQYF

J gene: TRBJ2-1
V gene: TRBV5-4
clone size: medium-sized
D gene: -
CDR3 DNA: TGTGCCAGCAATCCCCCTGGGCAGGGGTACAATGAGCAGTTCTTC
CDR3 protein: CASNPPGQGYNEQFF

J gene: TRBJ1-4
V gene: TRBV19
clone size: medium-sized
D gene: TRBD1
CDR3 DNA: TGTGCCAGTACCCGACAGGGTAATGAAAAACTGTTTTTT
CDR3 protein: CASTRQGNEKLFF

J gene: TRBJ2-7
V gene: TRBV12-5
clone size: few
D gene: -
CDR3 DNA: TGTGCCAGCAGCCCGGGACCTCCCTACGAGCAGTACTTC
CDR3 protein: CASSPGPPYEQYF

J gene: TRBJ2-4
V gene: TRBV27
clone size: medium-sized
D gene: TRBD2
CDR3 DNA: TGTGCCAGCAGTTTAGGGTTGCGGGAGGAAAACATTCAGTACTTC
CDR3 protein: CASSLGLREENIQYF

J gene: TRBJ2-7
V gene: TRBV20-1
clone size: -
D gene: TRBD2
CDR3 DNA: TGCAGCCACTCGGGACTAGCGGGCGAGCAGTACTTC
CDR3 protein: CSHSGLAGEQYF

J gene: TRBJ1-2
V gene: TRBV29-1
clone size: medium-sized
D gene: -
CDR3 DNA: TGCAGCGTGGGGAACAGGGAATTTTATGGCTACACCTTC
CDR3 protein: CSVGNREFYGYTF

J gene: TRBJ2-5
V gene: TRBV5-1
clone size: -
D gene: TRBD1
CDR3 DNA: TGCGCCAGCAGCTTGAACCAGGGGGCAAAGACCCAGTACTTC
CDR3 protein: CASSLNQGAKTQYF

J gene: TRBJ2-5
V gene: TRBV5-5
clone size: medium-sized
D gene: -
CDR3 DNA: TGTGCCAGCAGCTTGAGCGGTCAAGAGACCCAGTACTTC
CDR3 protein: CASSLSGQETQYF

J gene: TRBJ2-1
V gene: TRBV28
clone size: -
D gene: TRBD2
CDR3 DNA: TGTGCCAGCAGTTTAGGTGGGACTAGCGGGAGGAACCACAATGAGCAGTTCTTC
CDR3 protein: CASSLGGTSGRNHNEQFF

J gene: TRBJ2-7
V gene: TRBV29-1
clone size: -
D gene: -
CDR3 DNA: TGCAGCGTTGAGGTTAATAGCCGGGAGCAGTACTTC
CDR3 protein: CSVEVNSREQYF

J gene: TRBJ2-2
V gene: TRBV7-2
clone size: -
D gene: -
CDR3 DNA: TGTGCCAGCAGCCCAGCAGGGGGAGGGATTAACACCGGGGAGCTGTTTTTT
CDR3 protein: CASSPAGGGINTGELFF

J gene: TRBJ2-3
V gene: TRBV6-6
clone size: -
D gene: TRBD1
CDR3 DNA: TGTGCCAGCAGTTACTCGGTTTTCGGGACAGCTCAGTATTTT
CDR3 protein: CASSYSVFGTAQYF

J gene: TRBJ2-1
V gene: TRBV20-1
clone size: few
D gene: TRBD2
CDR3 DNA: TGCAGTGAGGGAGGGAGGAACCACAATGAGCAGTTCTTC
CDR3 protein: CSEGGRNHNEQFF

J gene: TRBJ2-3
V gene: TRBV28
clone size: -
D gene: TRBD2
CDR3 DNA: TGTGCCAGCAGTTTAGGTGGGACTAGCGGGAGGGGATCAGATACGCAGTATTTT
CDR3 protein: CASSLGGTSGRGSDTQYF

J gene: TRBJ2-5
V gene: TRBV20-1
clone size: -
D gene: TRBD2
CDR3 DNA: TGCAGTGCCCCCTCTGGACTAGCGGGAGGGCCCGAGGGGGTTCAAGAGACCCAGTACTTC
CDR3 protein: CSAPSGLAGGPEGVQETQYF

J gene: TRBJ2-1
V gene: TRBV19
clone size: medium-sized
D gene: TRBD1
CDR3 DNA: TGTGCCAGTAGTATGGGACAGGGGGTCGGGTACAATGAGCAGTTCTTC
CDR3 protein: CASSMGQGVGYNEQFF

J gene: TRBJ1-6
V gene: TRBV12-3/TRBV12-4
clone size: -
D gene: TRBD1
CDR3 DNA: TGTGCCAGCAGAGGGACAGGGGATTCACCCCTCCACTTT
CDR3 protein: CASRGTGDSPLHF

J gene: TRBJ2-5
V gene: TRBV18
clone size: few
D gene: TRBD2
CDR3 DNA: TGTGCCAGCTCACCACAGACTAGCGGAAACAAGGGGGCCCAGTACTTC
CDR3 protein: CASSPQTSGNKGAQYF